The 26 T cell receptor beta chains given below trace back to one sample, sequenced in a study of PD-1 blockade in classical Hodgkin lymphoma. Every patient was affected by relapse after autologous stem cell transplantation, while exposure to brentuximab vedotin was not uniform. Repertoires were generated with immunoSEQ multiplex PCR, while TCRdb's copy carries only in-frame clones and drops some. The sample includes about 94,000 clones, 89% of them seen just once. Sample: peripheral blood mononuclear cells (PBMCs), taken before the second cycle of nivolumab. These TCRs come from a human donor with classical Hodgkin lymphoma.

The CDR3 region is CASTRTAEAKNIQYF. CDR3 sequence (DNA): TGTGCCAGCACCAGGACCGCCGAAGCCAAAAACATTCAGTACTTC. This rearrangement joins TRBV2 to TRBJ2-4; no clear D gene. Germline values: CDR1 SNHLY, CDR2 FYNNEI. This CDR3 has 15 amino acids. V was clipped by 7 bases and J by 0 bases, with 13 bases between them.

This chain joins TRBV7-3 and TRBJ2-2; D remains ambiguous. V was cut by 5 bases and J by 8 bases, with 12 bases left in between. The CDR3 sequence is 13 residues long. Germline V gene data show CDR1 as SGHTA and CDR2 as FQGTGA. The chain's CDR3 is CASSPSREGELFF. CDR3 in DNA: TGTGCCAGCAGCCCCTCCCGCGAGGGGGAGCTGTTTTTT.

The chain combines TRBV6-5 with TRBJ2-7, with TRBD2 as a possible D gene (6 bases). V shed 9 bases and J shed 1 base, with 7 bases lying between them. CDR1 is MNHEY and CDR2 is SVGAGI in the germline V gene. The CDR3 has 11 amino acids. The CDR3 region is CASGLSYEQYF. DNA for the CDR3: TGTGCCAGTGGACTATCCTACGAGCAGTACTTC.

The chain employs TRBV6-5 and TRBJ2-5, with a tentative D call TRBD2 (7 bases). CDR1 is MNHEY, CDR2 SVGAGI, per germline. With 0 bases removed from V and 5 bases from J, the gap between germline ends came to 10 bases. The CDR3 sequence is 14 residues long. This CDR3 reads CASSYSGGRETQYF. DNA of the CDR3: TGTGCCAGCAGTTACTCCGGGGGGCGGGAGACCCAGTACTTC.

This chain uses TRBV6-6 with TRBJ1-2; D remains ambiguous. Germline lookup yields CDR1 MNHNY and CDR2 SVGAGI (reference sequence). The CDR3 is 13 amino acids. The V and J ends lost 4 bases and 4 bases respectively, with 10 bases between them. The CDR3 loop is CASSLVASYGYTF. The CDR3 DNA sequence: TGTGCCAGCAGTTTGGTAGCGAGCTATGGCTACACCTTC.

This chain uses TRBV2 with TRBJ2-2, with 8 bases fitting TRBD2. CDR1 and CDR2 (germline): SNHLY, FYNNEI. V lost 7 bases to trimming and J lost 2 bases; unmatched junction nucleotides: 12. The CDR3 extends over 17 amino acids. The CDR3, as DNA: TGTGCCAGCACAGTTTCCTGGCTAGCGGGTAACACCGGGGAGCTGTTTTTT. Encoded protein: CASTVSWLAGNTGELFF. Variable domain in full (rest from reference TRBV2 and TRBJ2-2): EPEVTQTPSHQVTQMGQEVILRCVPISNHLYFYWYRQILGQKVEFLVSFYNNEISEKSEIFDDQFSVERPDGSNFTLKIRSTKLEDSAMYFCASTVSWLAGNTGELFFGEGSRLTVL.

The chain employs TRBV27 and TRBJ2-7, with D perhaps assigned TRBD1 or TRBD2 (5 bases each). V was cut by 6 bases and J by 5 bases, with 20 bases left in between. This CDR3 contains 15 residues. In germline, CDR1 is MNHEY, CDR2 SMNVEV (reference sequence). CDR3 sequence reads: CASRLETAPGNEQYF. The DNA for the CDR3 is TGTGCCAGCAGGCTTGAGACAGCTCCGGGAAACGAGCAGTACTTC.

The chain employs TRBV15 and TRBJ2-1; 10 bases fit TRBD1. The V segment lost 1 base and the J segment 8 bases; nucleotides outside the gene matches: 11. CDR3 length equals 17 residues. In germline, CDR1 is LNHNV, CDR2 YYDKDF (reference sequence). CDR3 DNA sequence: TGTGCCACCAGCAGAGGCATGCCGGGACAGGGGATGGATGAGCAGTTCTTC. Protein product: CATSRGMPGQGMDEQFF.

Here the CDR3 DNA reads TGTGCCAGCGGTCTTAATCGAGAGACCCAGTACTTC. Protein: CASGLNRETQYF. V usage is TRBV27 and J usage is TRBJ2-5; D is uncertain. CDR3 length equals 12 residues. Germline assignment: CDR1 MNHEY and CDR2 SMNVEV (reference sequence). Trimming took off 8 bases at V and 4 bases at J, with 11 bases between the two ends.

The rearrangement uses TRBV9 and TRBJ2-2, with 9 bases lining up with TRBD2. V dropped 4 bases and J dropped 4; count of bases not matched to a gene: 5. This CDR3 has 15 amino acids. Germline CDR1 is SGDLS and CDR2 is YYNGEE. The CDR3 here is CASSIGTSSTGELFF. In nucleotides, the CDR3 is TGTGCCAGCAGCATCGGGACTAGCAGCACCGGGGAGCTGTTTTTT.

The rearrangement joins TRBV4-1 to TRBJ2-1, with D possibly matching TRBD1 (7 bases). The CDR3 has 15 amino acids. Germline-derived CDR1 and CDR2 are MGHRA and YSYEKL. Trimming shortened V by 4 bases and J by 8 bases, and 18 bases separated the two germline ends. The CDR3 sequence is CASSLTPRGVDEQFF. CDR3 in DNA: TGCGCCAGCAGCCTTACGCCCAGGGGGGTGGATGAGCAGTTCTTC.

J is TRBJ2-1 and V is TRBV9; a possible D gene is TRBD2 (6 bases). The CDR3 loop spans 16 amino acids. In germline, CDR1 is SGDLS, CDR2 YYNGEE. V gave up 0 bases and J gave up 3 bases, with 13 bases separating them. The CDR3 protein is CASSVGVSGLYNEQFF. For the CDR3, the DNA is TGTGCCAGCAGCGTAGGGGTTAGCGGACTCTACAATGAGCAGTTCTTC.

The chain uses TRBV7-8 and TRBJ1-2; no clear D gene. The CDR3 sequence is 13 residues long. From germline, CDR1 is SGHVS and CDR2 FQNEAQ. V was shortened by 8 bases and J by 4 bases, with 14 bases between the two germline ends. The CDR3 sequence is CASGPGSGYGYTF. CDR3 in DNA: TGTGCCAGCGGCCCGGGGAGTGGCTATGGCTACACCTTC.

This chain links TRBV7-9 with TRBJ2-3, with 8 bases identical to TRBD2. The CDR3 is 19 amino acids. The germline CDR1 and CDR2 sequences are SEHNR and FQNEAQ (reference sequence). With V trimmed by 1 base and J by 3 bases, 15 bases remained unmatched. The CDR3 DNA sequence: TGTGCCAGCAGCTTAGAGGCGGGGGGTCGCGTAGTGGGGACAGATACGCAGTATTTT. It is translated as CASSLEAGGRVVGTDTQYF.

This sequence joins TRBV5-8 and TRBJ2-7; 9 nucleotides agree with TRBD1. Per germline, CDR1 SGHTS and CDR2 YDEGEE. The junction had 8 bases not matched to a gene; V was cut back by 1 base and J by 3 bases. CDR3 length: 16 amino acids. The chain's CDR3 is CASSLTPGQGLYEQYF. In DNA form, the CDR3 reads TGTGCCAGCAGCTTGACCCCGGGACAGGGCCTCTACGAGCAGTACTTC.

The gene calls are TRBV28 and TRBJ1-2, with D uncertain. V was trimmed by 6 bases and J by 2 bases, leaving 7 bases between them. This CDR3 spans 12 amino acids. Germline values: CDR1 MDHEN, CDR2 SYDVKM. The DNA for the CDR3 is TGTGCCAGCAGCCAGGAGAACTATGGCTACACCTTC. It specifies CASSQENYGYTF.

This chain connects TRBV5-8 to TRBJ2-7; D unresolved. The V and J ends lost 0 bases and 4 bases respectively, with 8 bases between them. CDR1 and CDR2 (germline): SGHTS, YDEGEE. The CDR3 covers 13 residues. The CDR3 reads CASSLDLLYEQYF. CDR3 nucleotides: TGTGCCAGCAGCTTGGATCTCCTTTACGAGCAGTACTTC.

The chain employs TRBV28 and TRBJ2-7; 10 nucleotides agree with TRBD1. The CDR3 sequence is 17 residues long. With V trimmed by 5 bases and J by 13 bases, 23 bases remained unmatched. The germline V gene encodes CDR1 MDHEN and CDR2 SYDVKM. The CDR3 loop is CASSGPTGGAATKGGYF. Written as DNA, the CDR3 is TGTGCCAGCAGTGGTCCGACAGGGGGCGCGGCCACTAAAGGGGGTTACTTC.

The V call is TRBV2, the J call TRBJ1-5, with D maybe TRBD1 (5 bases). The CDR3 loop spans 14 amino acids. Germline CDR1 SNHLY, CDR2 FYNNEI. The V end was cut by 6 bases, the J end by 3 bases, with 12 bases between. DNA for the CDR3: TGTGCCAGCAGCCAGGGACGGGACAATCAGCCCCAGCATTTT. This gives the protein CASSQGRDNQPQHF.

This clone was seen once. V and J are TRBV5-4 and TRBJ2-2; D not resolved. Between the trimmed V and J ends, which lost 1 base and 5 bases, there was a span of 9 bases. Germline CDR1 reads SGHNT; CDR2 reads YYREEE (reference sequence). CDR3 length equals 14 residues. The CDR3 DNA is TGTGCCAGCAGCTTGATTTCTGATACCGGGGAGCTGTTTTTT. As protein: CASSLISDTGELFF.

The chain links TRBV5-6 to TRBJ2-7, with D possibly called TRBD1 or TRBD2 (5 bases each). CDR1 and CDR2 (germline): SGHDT, YYEEEE. V dropped 7 bases and J dropped 4 bases, with 12 bases sitting between them. The CDR3 is 12 amino acids. The CDR3 is CASGDQDYEQYF. The CDR3 nucleotides read TGTGCCAGCGGGGACCAGGATTACGAGCAGTACTTC.

The chain carries TRBV5-1 and TRBJ1-4, with TRBD1 matching 8 bases. The CDR3 has 14 residues. Germline V gene lookup returns CDR1 SGHRS and CDR2 YFSETQ. The J segment lost 5 bases and the V segment lost 5 bases, leaving 5 bases of the junction unmatched. CDR3 in DNA: TGCGCCAGCAGTCGGACAGGGAAGAATGAAAAACTGTTTTTT. The encoded protein is CASSRTGKNEKLFF.

The chain combines TRBV2 with TRBJ2-1, with TRBD1 identical over 7 bases. The CDR3 sequence is 13 residues long. Germline V lookup: CDR1 SNHLY, CDR2 FYNNEI. V dropped 6 bases and J dropped 7; count of bases not matched to a gene: 6. The CDR3: CASRTTGRNEQFF. CDR3 DNA sequence: TGTGCCAGCAGGACGACAGGGCGTAATGAGCAGTTCTTC.

This chain joins TRBV2 and TRBJ1-2, with 9 bases matching TRBD1. The CDR3 runs to 15 residues. The J segment lost 6 bases and the V segment lost 1 base, leaving 6 bases of the junction unmatched. The germline V gene has CDR1 SNHLY and CDR2 FYNNEI. The CDR3 DNA reads as TGTGCCAGCAGTGAAGACAGGGGGCTTTACGATGGCTACACCTTC. This codes for CASSEDRGLYDGYTF.

CDR3 sequence (DNA): TGTGCCAGCAGTGAATATCTCGGGAGGGCAAATGAGCAGTTCTTC. Translating gives CASSEYLGRANEQFF. The gene calls are TRBV6-1 and TRBJ2-1, with TRBD2 matching over 8 bases. The junction had 7 bases not matched to a gene; V was cut back by 2 bases and J by 7 bases. Germline CDR1 is MNHNS and CDR2 is SASEGT. The CDR3 has 15 amino acids.

There are a few counts of this clone. CDR3 region: CAISVVGGLHQPQHF. The CDR3 nucleotides are TGTGCCATCAGTGTGGTGGGGGGGCTACATCAGCCCCAGCATTTT. This chain links TRBV10-3 with TRBJ1-5; possibly TRBD1 for D (6 bases). Per the germline V gene, CDR1 is ENHRY and CDR2 is SYGVKD. V lost 4 bases and J lost 5, with 15 bases in between. The CDR3 has 15 residues.